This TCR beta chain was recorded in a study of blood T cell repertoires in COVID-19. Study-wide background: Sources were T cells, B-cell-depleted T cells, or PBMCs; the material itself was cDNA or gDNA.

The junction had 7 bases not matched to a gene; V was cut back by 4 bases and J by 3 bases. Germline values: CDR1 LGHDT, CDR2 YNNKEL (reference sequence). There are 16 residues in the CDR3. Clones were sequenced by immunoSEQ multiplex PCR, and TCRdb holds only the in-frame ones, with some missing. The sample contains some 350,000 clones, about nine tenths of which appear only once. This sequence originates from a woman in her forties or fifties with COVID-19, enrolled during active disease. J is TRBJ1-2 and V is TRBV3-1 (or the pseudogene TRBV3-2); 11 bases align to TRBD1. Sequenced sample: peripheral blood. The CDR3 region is CASSPSGQGAYYGYTF. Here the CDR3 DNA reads TGTGCCAGCAGCCCCTCCGGACAGGGGGCGTACTATGGCTACACCTTC.